This T cell receptor beta chain was sequenced for a study of control samples from healthy donors and cancer patients. Profiled with immunoSEQ multiplex PCR; TCRdb holds only in-frame clones, not every one. The sample holds about 95,000 clones, about 85% seen once. This clone was counted only a few times. Trimming removed 3 bases at V and 0 bases at J, with 7 bases between. CDR3 length: 14 amino acids. From germline, CDR1 is MRHNA and CDR2 SNTAGT. The V gene is TRBV6-4, the J gene TRBJ2-3; D is unresolved. The TCR sequence derives from an older woman in good health. Sequenced material: blood. Written as DNA, the CDR3 is TGTGCCAGCAGTGAGGATACGAGCACAGATACGCAGTATTTT. Amino acid sequence: CASSEDTSTDTQYF.